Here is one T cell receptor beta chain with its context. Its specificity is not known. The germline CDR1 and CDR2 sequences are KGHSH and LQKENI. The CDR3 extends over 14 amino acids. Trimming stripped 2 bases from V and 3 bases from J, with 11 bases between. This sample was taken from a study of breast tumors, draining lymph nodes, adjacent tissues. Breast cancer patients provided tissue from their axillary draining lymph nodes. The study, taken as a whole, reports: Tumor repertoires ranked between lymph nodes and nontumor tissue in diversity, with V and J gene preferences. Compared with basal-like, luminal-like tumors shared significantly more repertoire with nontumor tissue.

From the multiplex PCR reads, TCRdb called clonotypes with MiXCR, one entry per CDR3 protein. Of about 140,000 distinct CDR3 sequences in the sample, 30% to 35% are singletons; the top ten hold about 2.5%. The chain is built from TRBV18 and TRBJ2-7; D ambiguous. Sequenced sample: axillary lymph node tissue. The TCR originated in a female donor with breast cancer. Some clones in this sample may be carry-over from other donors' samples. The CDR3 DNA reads TGTGCCAGCTCACCAGGGCCAACTGGCTACGAGCAGTACTTC. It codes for CASSPGPTGYEQYF.